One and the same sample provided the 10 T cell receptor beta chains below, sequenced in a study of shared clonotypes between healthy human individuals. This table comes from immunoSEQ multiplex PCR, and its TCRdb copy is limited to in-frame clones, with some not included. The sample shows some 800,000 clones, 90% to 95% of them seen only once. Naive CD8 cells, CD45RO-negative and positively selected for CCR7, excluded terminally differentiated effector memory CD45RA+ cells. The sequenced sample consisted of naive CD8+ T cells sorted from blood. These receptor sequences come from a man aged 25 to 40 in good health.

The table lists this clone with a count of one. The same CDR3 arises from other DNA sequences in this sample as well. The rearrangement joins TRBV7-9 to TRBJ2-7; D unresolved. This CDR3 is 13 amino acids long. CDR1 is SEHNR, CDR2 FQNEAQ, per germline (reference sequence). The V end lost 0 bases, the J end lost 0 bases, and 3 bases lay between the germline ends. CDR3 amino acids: CASSLADSYEQYF. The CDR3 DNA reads TGTGCCAGCAGCTTAGCGGACTCCTACGAGCAGTACTTC.

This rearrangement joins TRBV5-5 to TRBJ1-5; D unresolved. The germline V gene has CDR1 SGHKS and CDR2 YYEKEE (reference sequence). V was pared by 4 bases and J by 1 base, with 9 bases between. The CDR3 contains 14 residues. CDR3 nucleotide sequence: TGTGCCAGCAGCCCGGACGGAAGCAATCAGCCCCAGCATTTT. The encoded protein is CASSPDGSNQPQHF.

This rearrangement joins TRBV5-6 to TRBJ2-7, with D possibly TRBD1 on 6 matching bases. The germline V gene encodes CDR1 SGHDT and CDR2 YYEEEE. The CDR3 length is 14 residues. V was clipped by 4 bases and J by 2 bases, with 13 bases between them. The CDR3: CASSEGVSTYEQYF. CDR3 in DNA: TGTGCCAGCAGCGAGGGGGTATCGACCTACGAGCAGTACTTC.

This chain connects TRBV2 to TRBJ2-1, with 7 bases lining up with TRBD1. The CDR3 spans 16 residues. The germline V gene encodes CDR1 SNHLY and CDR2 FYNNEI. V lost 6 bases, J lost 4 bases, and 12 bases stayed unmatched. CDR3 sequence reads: CASSERNRGQYNEQFF. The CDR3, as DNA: TGTGCCAGCAGCGAAAGGAACAGGGGCCAATACAATGAGCAGTTCTTC.

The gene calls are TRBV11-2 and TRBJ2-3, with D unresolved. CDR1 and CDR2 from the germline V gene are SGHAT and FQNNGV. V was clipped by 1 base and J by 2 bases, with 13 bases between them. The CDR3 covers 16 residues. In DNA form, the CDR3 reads TGTGCCAGCAGCTTAGCTGCGGATAGCTACACAGATACGCAGTATTTT. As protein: CASSLAADSYTDTQYF.

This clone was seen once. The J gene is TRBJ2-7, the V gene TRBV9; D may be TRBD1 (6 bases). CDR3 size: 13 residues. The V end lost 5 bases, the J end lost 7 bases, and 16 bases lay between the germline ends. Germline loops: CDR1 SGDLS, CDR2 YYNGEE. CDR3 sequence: CASSDTQGPEQYF. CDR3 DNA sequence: TGTGCCAGCAGTGATACACAGGGCCCTGAGCAGTACTTC.

Here the CDR3 DNA reads TGTGCCAGCAGCTTAGCGGTCGGTAGCGGGATAATCGGGGAGCTGTTTTTT. It is translated as CASSLAVGSGIIGELFF. The genes are TRBV7-2 and TRBJ2-2, with TRBD2 identical over 8 bases. This CDR3 has 17 residues. V lost 0 bases to trimming and J lost 7 bases; unmatched junction nucleotides: 10. Germline CDR1 is SGHTA and CDR2 is FQGNSA.

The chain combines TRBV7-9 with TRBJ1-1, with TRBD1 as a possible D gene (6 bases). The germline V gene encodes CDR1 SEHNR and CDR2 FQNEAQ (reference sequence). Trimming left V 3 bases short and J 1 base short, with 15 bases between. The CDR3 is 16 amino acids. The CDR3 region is CASSFVTGTRNTEAFF. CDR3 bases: TGTGCCAGCAGCTTTGTGACAGGAACCCGGAACACTGAAGCTTTCTTT.

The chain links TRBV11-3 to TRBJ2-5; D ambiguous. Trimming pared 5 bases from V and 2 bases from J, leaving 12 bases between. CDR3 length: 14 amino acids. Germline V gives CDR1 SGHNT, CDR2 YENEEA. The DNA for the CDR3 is TGTGCCAGCAGCCCACGTGAGGAACAAGAGACCCAGTACTTC. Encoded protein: CASSPREEQETQYF.

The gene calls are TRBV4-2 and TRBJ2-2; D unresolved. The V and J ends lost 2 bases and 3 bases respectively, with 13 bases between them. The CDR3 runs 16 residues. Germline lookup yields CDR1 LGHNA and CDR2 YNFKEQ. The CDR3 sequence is CASSQPQSTYTGELFF. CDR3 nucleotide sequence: TGTGCCAGCAGCCAACCTCAATCGACCTACACCGGGGAGCTGTTTTTT.